This entry features one T cell receptor beta chain sequence. These data belong to a study of blood T cell repertoires in COVID-19. The wider study: The samples span acute and convalescent COVID-19 from the United States, Italy and Spain. From T cells, B-cell-depleted T cells, or PBMCs came the material, which was cDNA or gDNA.

The protocol was immunoSEQ multiplex PCR, while the TCRdb copy is restricted to in-frame clones and leaves out a portion. The data hold under 350,000 clones, with 70% to 90% observed a single time. The sequence was obtained from a woman between 65 and 79 years old with acute or convalescent COVID-19. Sequenced input: peripheral blood.

The CDR3 DNA is TGCGCCAGCAGCCAAGAACCGGGACTAGCGGTCGATGAGCAGTTCTTC. Its protein product is CASSQEPGLAVDEQFF. The chain is built from TRBV4-1 and TRBJ2-1, with 11 bases matching TRBD2. Germline CDR1 MGHRA, CDR2 YSYEKL. V lost 0 bases to trimming and J lost 8 bases; unmatched junction nucleotides: 6. The CDR3 is 16 residues long.